At least ten counts were recorded for the clone carrying this TCR beta chain. The target antigen is unknown. This sample is part of a study of neurological immune-mediated disorders. General study findings and limits: The most TCR clonal expansion was seen in HTLV-1-associated myelopathy, whereas the least was seen in multiple sclerosis, below the level in healthy controls.

TCRdb redid the calling of the 5' RACE reads with MiXCR, one entry per CDR3 protein. The sample contains approximately 16,000 distinct CDR3 sequences, roughly 20% of which appear only once. The CDR3 has 16 residues. Trimming removed 3 bases from V and 3 bases from J; junction bases left unmatched: 10. The germline V gene has CDR1 SGHAT and CDR2 FQNNGV. Source material: PBMCs. The receptor's source is a man between 50 and 59 years old in good health. The genes are TRBV11-2 and TRBJ2-7; 8 bases line up with TRBD1. The CDR3 bases are TGTGCCAGCAGCTTTACAGGGGGTTATCTTGTCTACGAGCAGTACTTC. It translates to CASSFTGGYLVYEQYF.